This T cell receptor beta chain is drawn from a study of blood T cell repertoires in COVID-19. Study-wide context: Italy, Spain and the United States were the sources of the convalescent and acute COVID-19 samples. The analysed material was cDNA or gDNA that came from T cells, B-cell-depleted T cells, or PBMCs.

With V trimmed by 4 bases and J by 6 bases, 5 bases remained unmatched. The CDR3 has 14 amino acids. CDR1 SGHTA and CDR2 FQGNSA come from the germline V gene. As processed by the authors: Reference gene primer amplification in the assay estimated nucleated cell counts. The table came from immunoSEQ multiplex PCR; TCRdb's copy has only in-frame clones and leaves some out. V and J calls and clone size are those listed in that table; D and trimming were worked out from the DNA. This table has about 78,000 clones, about 89% appearing once. The origin of this receptor is a man over 45 with active or convalescent COVID-19. Sequencing was done on a sample of peripheral blood. The chain joins TRBV7-2 to TRBJ1-3; the match to TRBD1 covers 8 bases. This CDR3 reads CASSSRTGLNTIYF. In DNA form, the CDR3 reads TGTGCCAGCAGCTCCCGGACAGGGTTAAACACCATATATTTT.